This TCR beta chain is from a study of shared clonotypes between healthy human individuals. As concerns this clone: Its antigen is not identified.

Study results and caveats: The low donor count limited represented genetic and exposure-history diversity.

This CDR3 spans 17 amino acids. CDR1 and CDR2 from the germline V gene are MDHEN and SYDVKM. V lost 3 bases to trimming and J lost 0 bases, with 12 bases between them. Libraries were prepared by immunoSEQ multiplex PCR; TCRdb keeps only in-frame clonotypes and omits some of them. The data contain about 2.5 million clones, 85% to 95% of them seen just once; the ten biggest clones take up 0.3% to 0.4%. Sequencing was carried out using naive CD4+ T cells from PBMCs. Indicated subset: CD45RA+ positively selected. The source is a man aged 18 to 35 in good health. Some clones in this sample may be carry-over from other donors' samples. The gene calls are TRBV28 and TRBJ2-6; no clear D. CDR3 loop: CASSFTYVSSGANVLTF. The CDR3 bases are TGTGCCAGCAGTTTTACGTATGTTAGCTCTGGGGCCAACGTCCTGACTTTC.